Below, 27 T cell receptor beta chains from the same sample are listed, as sequenced in a study of neurological immune-mediated disorders. TCRdb reprocessed the 5' RACE reads with MiXCR, giving one entry per CDR3 protein. The data hold over 55,000 distinct CDR3 sequences, with around 2.3% observed a single time. The specimen sequenced was PBMCs. Receptor source: a middle-aged man with multiple sclerosis.

At least ten counts were recorded for this clonotype. J is TRBJ2-3 and V is TRBV11-2; 8 bases fit TRBD2. There are 14 residues in the CDR3. Germline V CDR1 and CDR2: SGHAT, FQNNGV. The V gene end was trimmed by 3 bases and the J gene end by 4 bases; junction bases not matched to a gene: 3. CDR3 nucleotide sequence: TGTGCCAGCAGCTTCGGGCGGGGGGCAGATACGCAGTATTTT. Translating it yields CASSFGRGADTQYF.

This clonotype was seen ten or more times. This chain links TRBV7-2 with TRBJ2-5; 9 bases agree with TRBD1. The trim removed 5 bases at V and 5 bases at J, leaving 3 bases unmatched. The CDR3 is 13 residues long. The germline V gene encodes CDR1 SGHTA and CDR2 FQGNSA. Here the CDR3 reads CASSPDRGETQYF. CDR3 sequence (DNA): TGTGCCAGCAGCCCCGACAGGGGGGAGACCCAGTACTTC.

In its sample, this clonotype was seen many times. V gene TRBV7-9 combines with J gene TRBJ1-4, with D unclear. This CDR3 is built from 13 residues. CDR1 is SEHNR, CDR2 FQNEAQ, per germline (reference sequence). V was cut by 2 bases and J by 7 bases, with 8 bases left in between. CDR3 nucleotides: TGTGCCAGCAGCTTACAAAGAACTGAAAAACTGTTTTTT. As protein: CASSLQRTEKLFF.

In its sample, this clonotype was seen many times. The rearrangement links TRBV3-1 to TRBJ2-3; D is uncertain. The CDR3 is 13 amino acids. Trimming stripped 4 bases from V and 1 base from J, with 6 bases between. The germline V gene has CDR1 LGHDT and CDR2 YNNKEL (reference sequence). As DNA, the CDR3 is TGTGCCAGCAGCCCCGCAGGCACAGATACGCAGTATTTT. Protein product: CASSPAGTDTQYF.

Many counts were recorded for this clonotype. The chain employs TRBV3-1 and TRBJ2-1; the match to TRBD2 covers 9 bases. Germline CDR1 is LGHDT and CDR2 is YNNKEL (reference sequence). The length of the CDR3 is 16 residues. V shed 2 bases and J 8 bases; nucleotides not matched to a gene: 10. The CDR3 here is CASSQLSGGGDHEQFF. CDR3 DNA sequence: TGTGCCAGCAGCCAATTATCTGGCGGGGGGGACCATGAGCAGTTCTTC.

This chain connects TRBV11-2 to TRBJ1-1; D is perhaps TRBD1 (5 bases). Trimming left V 1 base short and J 5 bases short, with 11 bases between. The CDR3 spans 14 residues. Germline-derived CDR1 and CDR2 are SGHAT and FQNNGV. Here the CDR3 reads CASSLAGTGTEAFF. CDR3 coding DNA: TGTGCCAGCAGCTTAGCCGGGACGGGGACTGAAGCTTTCTTT.

This clonotype was picked up many times. The CDR3 reads CASSEESDTQYF. CDR3 DNA: TGTGCCAGCAGTGAGGAGTCAGATACGCAGTATTTT. The genes are TRBV14 and TRBJ2-3; D remains ambiguous. V was trimmed by 6 bases and J by 4 bases, leaving 8 bases between them. The CDR3 has 12 residues. Germline CDR1 is SGHDN and CDR2 is FVKESK.

Many counts were recorded for this clonotype. This chain links TRBV10-3 with TRBJ2-3; a possible D gene is TRBD2 (5 bases). Germline lookup yields CDR1 ENHRY and CDR2 SYGVKD. The V end was cut by 4 bases, the J end by 3 bases, with 23 bases between. This CDR3 comprises 18 residues. For the CDR3, the DNA is TGTGCCATCAGTGGTCCCCTGCATGACCCGAGGGTAACAGATACGCAGTATTTT. Its translation: CAISGPLHDPRVTDTQYF.

In its sample, this clonotype was seen many times. This rearrangement joins TRBV20-1 to TRBJ2-7; 8 bases map to TRBD2. The CDR3 contains 14 residues. CDR1 and CDR2 (germline): DFQATT, SNEGSKA (reference sequence). V trimming: 0 bases; J trimming: 0 bases; junction bases outside the gene matches: 1. The CDR3: CSARDRGGSYEQYF. The CDR3 nucleotides read TGCAGTGCTAGAGATCGGGGGGGCTCCTACGAGCAGTACTTC.

There are many counts of this clonotype. CDR3 bases: TGCGCCAGCAGCCCCGGGCAGGAAAGTTGGGGCTACACCTTC. Encoded protein: CASSPGQESWGYTF. The genes are TRBV5-1 and TRBJ1-2; D remains unclear. The CDR3 runs to 14 residues. Germline CDR1 is SGHRS and CDR2 is YFSETQ. Trimming cost V 4 bases and J 8 bases, with 18 bases left between them.

This clonotype was recorded many times. V gene TRBV7-2 combines with J gene TRBJ1-5, with D unresolved. The ends were cut back, 2 bases at V and 4 bases at J, with 3 bases in the middle. The CDR3 is made up of 12 amino acids. Germline V gene data show CDR1 as SGHTA and CDR2 as FQGNSA. The CDR3 sequence: CASSLMNQPQHF. For the CDR3, the DNA is TGTGCCAGCAGCTTAATGAATCAGCCCCAGCATTTT.

There are many counts of this clonotype. The chain combines TRBV5-1 with TRBJ2-1, with TRBD2 matching 13 bases. Germline loops: CDR1 SGHRS, CDR2 YFSETQ. This CDR3 region has 15 residues. V gave up 2 bases and J gave up 9 bases; unmatched junction bases: 5. CDR3 nucleotide sequence: TGCGCCAGCAGCTTCCGGACTAGCGGGGGATTTGAGCAGTTCTTC. Its translation: CASSFRTSGGFEQFF. Full variable domain (missing parts from reference TRBV5-1 and TRBJ2-1): KAGVTQTPRYLIKTRGQQVTLSCSPISGHRSVSWYQQTPGQGLQFLFEYFSETQRNKGNFPGRFSGRQFSNSRSEMNVSTLELGDSALYLCASSFRTSGGFEQFFGPGTRLTVL.

This clonotype was found many times. V usage is TRBV4-3 and J usage is TRBJ1-6, with D uncertain. V lost 0 bases and J 8 bases, leaving 14 bases between the germline ends. Germline assignment: CDR1 LGHNA and CDR2 YSLEER. The CDR3 has 16 residues. CDR3 nucleotide sequence: TGCGCCAGCAGCCAAGAGTCGGGAGGCACTTATTCACCCCTCCACTTT. Translation gives CASSQESGGTYSPLHF.

This clonotype was seen many times. The CDR3 coding sequence is TGTGCCAGCAGCTCAGGGTGGGCCGGTACGCAGTATTTT. Translating gives CASSSGWAGTQYF. The chain carries TRBV7-2 and TRBJ2-3, with a tentative D call TRBD1 (5 bases). The CDR3 contains 13 residues. CDR1 is SGHTA, CDR2 FQGNSA, per germline. V dropped 4 bases and J dropped 8 bases, with 13 bases sitting between them.

This clonotype was detected many times. The chain has TRBV4-3 and TRBJ2-2; a weak D match, TRBD2 (6 bases). Germline V gives CDR1 LGHNA, CDR2 YSLEER. CDR3 size: 15 residues. V gave up 5 bases and J gave up 3 bases, with 13 bases separating them. The CDR3 spells CASSYAGSDTGELFF. The CDR3 region has the DNA TGCGCCAGCAGCTATGCGGGATCCGACACCGGGGAGCTGTTTTTT.

This clonotype was detected ten times or more. The chain has TRBV2 and TRBJ2-3, with TRBD2 matching 11 bases. In germline, CDR1 is SNHLY, CDR2 FYNNEI. The CDR3 is 15 residues long. The V segment lost 4 bases and the J segment 5 bases; nucleotides outside the gene matches: 5. For the CDR3, the DNA is TGTGCCAGCAGTGTTAGTAGCGGGGGGGGAGATACGCAGTATTTT. Translating gives CASSVSSGGGDTQYF.

This clonotype was observed at least ten times. The chain couples TRBV5-1 to TRBJ1-5, with D possibly being TRBD1 (5 bases). The CDR3 covers 14 residues. The V gene's germline CDR1 is SGHRS and CDR2 YFSETQ. V was clipped by 0 bases and J by 8 bases, with 12 bases between them. The CDR3 coding sequence is TGCGCCAGCAGCTTGGTTCAGGGTGGGGAGCCCCAGCATTTT. It encodes CASSLVQGGEPQHF.

About this clonotype: This may come from a read error, since a much larger clone is one base off. The chain uses TRBV18 and TRBJ1-1, with TRBD1 matching over 8 bases. Per germline, CDR1 KGHSH and CDR2 LQKENI. Unmatched junction bases numbered 4, after V lost 3 bases and J lost 7 bases. The CDR3 has 13 residues. This chain's CDR3 is CASSPTGGGEAFF. CDR3 DNA sequence: TGTGCCAGCTCACCCACAGGGGGAGGTGAAGCTTTCTTT.

This clonotype was recorded at least ten times. The chain recombines TRBV15 with TRBJ2-7; maybe TRBD1 (5 bases). Per the germline V gene, CDR1 is LNHNV and CDR2 is YYDKDF (reference sequence). The CDR3 extends over 15 amino acids. Trimming shortened V by 1 base and J by 3 bases, and 13 bases separated the two germline ends. The CDR3 nucleotides read TGTGCCACCAGCAGAGGTAGGGGTGCTGGCTACGAGCAGTACTTC. Its translation: CATSRGRGAGYEQYF.

The sample holds many counts of this clonotype. CDR3 coding DNA: TGTGCCAGCAGCCCTGACAGGGGGGGATCCTACGAGCAGTACTTC. Translated: CASSPDRGGSYEQYF. The chain combines TRBV5-5 with TRBJ2-7; 9 bases map to TRBD1. The CDR3 sequence is 15 residues long. Germline V gene data show CDR1 as SGHKS and CDR2 as YYEKEE (reference sequence). The trim removed 4 bases at V and 1 base at J, leaving 6 bases unmatched. The full variable domain, with the rest looked up from reference TRBV5-5 and TRBJ2-7, is DAGVTQSPTHLIKTRGQQVTLRCSPISGHKSVSWYQQVLGQGPQFIFQYYEKEERGRGNFPDRFSARQFPNYSSELNVNALLLGDSALYLCASSPDRGGSYEQYFGPGTRLTVT.

This clonotype was seen repeatedly, ten times or more. This could be a read error, since a much larger clone is one nucleotide away. This rearrangement joins TRBV5-1 to TRBJ2-7, with D perhaps matching TRBD2 (6 bases). The V end was cut by 4 bases, the J end by 11 bases, with 16 bases between. The CDR3 has 12 residues. Germline CDR1 reads SGHRS; CDR2 reads YFSETQ. As DNA, the CDR3 is TGCGCCAGCAGCCGAATGCGTGGGAGGAAGTACTTC. It encodes CASSRMRGRKYF. Drawing the rest from reference TRBV5-1 and TRBJ2-7, the complete variable domain is KAGVTQTPRYLIKTRGQQVTLSCSPISGHRSVSWYQQTPGQGLQFLFEYFSETQRNKGNFPGRFSGRQFSNSRSEMNVSTLELGDSALYLCASSRMRGRKYFGPGTRLTVT.

This clonotype was detected ten times or more. The chain combines TRBV20-1 with TRBJ2-3; a weak D match, TRBD2 (7 bases). Between the trimmed V and J ends, which lost 2 bases and 5 bases, there was a span of 14 bases. CDR1 is DFQATT, CDR2 SNEGSKA, per germline (reference sequence). The CDR3 has 14 amino acids. The CDR3 here is CSARSGGALDTQYF. The CDR3 bases are TGCAGTGCTAGAAGTGGGGGGGCCTTAGATACGCAGTATTTT.

The table lists this clonotype with many counts. The rearrangement uses TRBV20-1 and TRBJ1-1, with D uncertain. The CDR3 runs 14 residues. Trimming cost V 1 base and J 0 bases, with 9 bases left between them. Per germline, CDR1 DFQATT and CDR2 SNEGSKA (reference sequence). For the CDR3, the DNA is TGCAGTGCTAGAGGACAAGGAATGAACACTGAAGCTTTCTTT. Translation gives CSARGQGMNTEAFF.

This clonotype was seen more than once but under ten times. This chain connects TRBV27 to TRBJ2-5; 9 bases agree with TRBD1. With V trimmed by 2 bases and J by 1 base, 2 bases remained unmatched. CDR1 is MNHEY and CDR2 is SMNVEV in the germline V gene (reference sequence). The CDR3 runs to 15 residues. Here the CDR3 DNA reads TGTGCCAGCAGTTTAAGGGACAGGGCCCAAGAGACCCAGTACTTC. Translating gives CASSLRDRAQETQYF.

This clonotype was seen at least ten times. The V call is TRBV18, the J call TRBJ2-2; D unresolved. The CDR3 is 12 residues long. Trimming shortened V by 3 bases and J by 6 bases, and 5 bases separated the two germline ends. From germline, CDR1 is KGHSH and CDR2 LQKENI. The CDR3 sequence is CASSPAAGELFF. The CDR3 nucleotides read TGTGCCAGCTCACCCGCGGCCGGGGAGCTGTTTTTT. Drawing the rest from reference TRBV18 and TRBJ2-2, the complete variable domain is NAGVMQNPRHLVRRRGQEARLRCSPMKGHSHVYWYRQLPEEGLKFMVYLQKENIIDESGMPKERFSAEFPKEGPSILRIQQVVRGDSAAYFCASSPAAGELFFGEGSRLTVL.

This clonotype was observed at least ten times. The rearrangement links TRBV5-5 to TRBJ1-2; no firm D call. V lost 3 bases, J lost 0 bases, and 9 bases lay in between. Germline V gene sequence: CDR1 SGHKS, CDR2 YYEKEE (reference sequence). The CDR3 loop spans 14 amino acids. CDR3 protein: CASSSPGTNYGYTF. Written as DNA, the CDR3 is TGTGCCAGCAGCTCCCCGGGGACTAACTATGGCTACACCTTC.

This clonotype has ten or more counts. The V call is TRBV5-1, the J call TRBJ2-7, with TRBD2 matching 7 bases. Germline V gene sequence: CDR1 SGHRS, CDR2 YFSETQ. The CDR3 is 15 amino acids. V lost 0 bases and J lost 0; bases outside the gene matches: 3. The CDR3 protein is CASSLDGGTSYEQYF. The CDR3 bases are TGCGCCAGCAGCTTGGACGGGGGGACCTCCTACGAGCAGTACTTC.